The 13 T cell receptor beta chains below come from one sample, sequenced in a study of blood T cell repertoires in COVID-19. This table comes from immunoSEQ multiplex PCR, and its TCRdb copy is limited to in-frame clones, with some not included. This sample carries just over 300,000 clones, roughly 87% of them seen once, and the ten largest clones take around 10%. The material sequenced was PBMCs or T cells enriched from blood (not recorded which). These receptors all come from a woman younger than 30 who had recovered from COVID-19.

The chain uses TRBV6-2 or TRBV6-3 and TRBJ2-5, with D possibly being TRBD1 (5 bases). Looked up from germline, CDR1 is MNHEY and CDR2 is SVGEGT. Trimming shortened V by 4 bases and J by 5 bases, and 17 bases separated the two germline ends. This CDR3 comprises 15 residues. The CDR3 protein is CASSFTGAHWETQYF. CDR3 coding DNA: TGTGCCAGCAGTTTCACAGGCGCCCACTGGGAGACCCAGTACTTC.

The rearrangement uses TRBV21-1 and TRBJ1-6; whether TRBD1, the table's D call, matches the DNA was not checked. TRBV21-1 represents a pseudogene. The CDR3 contains 16 residues. The DNA for the CDR3 is TGTGCCAGCAGCAAACGCAGGGCCCCGCTAGATTCACCCCTCCACTTT. It specifies CASSKRRAPLDSPLHF.

The chain carries TRBV3-1 (or the pseudogene TRBV3-2) and TRBJ2-5; D might be TRBD1 (5 bases). Germline V gene data show CDR1 as LGHDT and CDR2 as YNNKEL (reference sequence). The CDR3 spans 12 residues. V lost 5 bases to trimming and J lost 9 bases, with 13 bases between them. The CDR3: CASSFRGASQYF. The CDR3 nucleotides are TGTGCCAGCAGCTTCCGTGGGGCTTCCCAGTACTTC.

In the case of this clone: In the same sample, other DNA sequences code for this CDR3. In nucleotides, the CDR3 is TGTGCCAGCAGCGTCACAGGGGGTACTGAAGCTTTCTTT. Translated: CASSVTGGTEAFF. The rearrangement links TRBV9 to TRBJ1-1; TRBD1 matches 8 bases. The CDR3 length is 13 residues. The germline V gene has CDR1 SGDLS and CDR2 YYNGEE. After removal of 2 bases from V and 5 bases from J, the junction contained 2 bases not matched to a gene.

This clone was seen only a few times. The chain employs TRBV5-5 and TRBJ1-3; unclear D gene. The V gene lost 4 bases and the J gene lost 3 bases, with 20 bases spanning the gap. Germline values: CDR1 SGHKS, CDR2 YYEKEE (reference sequence). The CDR3 has 17 amino acids. CDR3 loop: CASSDRAVVLFGNTIYF. For the CDR3, the DNA is TGTGCCAGCAGCGATCGCGCCGTGGTCCTCTTTGGAAACACCATATATTTT. Supplemented by reference TRBV5-5 and TRBJ1-3, the full variable domain reads DAGVTQSPTHLIKTRGQQVTLRCSPISGHKSVSWYQQVLGQGPQFIFQYYEKEERGRGNFPDRFSARQFPNYSSELNVNALLLGDSALYLCASSDRAVVLFGNTIYFGEGSWLTVV.

This chain connects TRBV7-2 to TRBJ2-2; 7 nucleotides match TRBD2. Per the germline V gene, CDR1 is SGHTA and CDR2 is FQGNSA. The length of the CDR3 is 14 residues. The J segment lost 3 bases and the V segment lost 5 bases, leaving 3 bases of the junction unmatched. The DNA for the CDR3 is TGTGCCAGCAGCCGGGGAGGGGACACCGGGGAGCTGTTTTTT. Protein product: CASSRGGDTGELFF.

V usage is TRBV4-3 and J usage is TRBJ2-4; D may be TRBD1 (6 bases). This CDR3 has 17 amino acids. CDR1 is LGHNA and CDR2 is YSLEER in the germline V gene. V lost 0 bases, J lost 1 base, and 13 bases lay in between. CDR3 nucleotides: TGCGCCAGCAGCCAAGAGGGTAGGGGGTCGGCCAAAAACATTCAGTACTTC. Translation: CASSQEGRGSAKNIQYF.

The J gene is TRBJ2-2, the V gene TRBV4-1, with TRBD2 identical over 7 bases. Germline CDR1 is MGHRA and CDR2 is YSYEKL. V shed 2 bases and J 1 base; nucleotides not matched to a gene: 7. The CDR3 loop spans 17 amino acids. The CDR3 sequence: CASSQPYSGKNTGELFF. For the CDR3, the DNA is TGCGCCAGCAGCCAACCCTACAGCGGGAAGAACACCGGGGAGCTGTTTTTT.

This chain uses TRBV5-4 with TRBJ2-3; 8 nucleotides line up with TRBD2. The ends lost 7 bases at V and 1 base at J; junction bases unmatched: 8. The CDR3 length is 15 residues. Germline assignment: CDR1 SGHNT and CDR2 YYREEE (reference sequence). The CDR3 loop reads CASGKRESGTDTQYF. DNA for the CDR3: TGTGCCAGCGGCAAGCGGGAGTCGGGCACAGATACGCAGTATTTT.

This chain uses TRBV7-9 with TRBJ1-1; D is unresolved. The V and J ends lost 0 bases and 4 bases respectively, with 9 bases between them. Germline lookup yields CDR1 SEHNR and CDR2 FQNEAQ (reference sequence). The CDR3 consists of 14 residues. CDR3 region: CASSLALKFTEAFF. CDR3 in DNA: TGTGCCAGCAGCTTAGCGCTAAAATTCACTGAAGCTTTCTTT.

This rearrangement joins TRBV18 to TRBJ2-3, with TRBD1 matching over 10 bases. With V trimmed by 3 bases and J by 5 bases, 8 bases remained unmatched. Germline CDR1 KGHSH, CDR2 LQKENI. CDR3 size: 16 residues. The CDR3 bases are TGTGCCAGCTCACCGCGGACAGGGGGTACTGGAGATACGCAGTATTTT. Translated, it gives CASSPRTGGTGDTQYF.

This sequence joins TRBV7-6 and TRBJ2-3; TRBD1 might be the D (5 bases). Per germline, CDR1 SGHVS and CDR2 FNYEAQ. The V and J ends lost 0 bases and 1 base respectively, with 11 bases between them. This CDR3 region has 16 residues. DNA for the CDR3: TGTGCCAGCAGCTTAGCCCCAGGGTCGGGCACAGATACGCAGTATTTT. This translates into CASSLAPGSGTDTQYF.

V and J are TRBV6-5 and TRBJ1-2; D gene unclear. The CDR3 consists of 15 residues. V lost 0 bases and J 0 bases, leaving 8 bases between the germline ends. Germline V lookup: CDR1 MNHEY, CDR2 SVGAGI. This chain's CDR3 is CASSYSTGANYGYTF. For the CDR3, the DNA is TGTGCCAGCAGTTACTCGACCGGAGCTAACTATGGCTACACCTTC.